The 20 T cell receptor beta chains reported below all come from one sample, sequenced in a study of metastatic and nonmetastatic thyroid tumors. All patients were untreated before thyroid surgery. Via MiXCR, TCRdb re-called the PCR reads. The sample records some 55,000 clones, roughly 30% being singletons. The sample was blood. The receptors were sampled from a female donor with papillary thyroid cancer or a benign thyroid nodule (not recorded which). Some clones in this sample may be carry-over from other donors' samples.

Points on this clone: Germline and junction disagree at one end, which may indicate a read error. The chain carries TRBV28 and TRBJ1-1; tentative D call: TRBD1 (5 bases). The CDR3 has 13 amino acids. Germline assignment: CDR1 MDHEN and CDR2 SYDVKM. CDR3 sequence reads: CASSYQGNTEAFF. The CDR3 DNA follows: TGTGCCAGCAGTTATCAGGGCAACACGGAAGCTTTCTTT.

The sample holds many counts of this clone. For the CDR3, the DNA is TGTGCCAGCAGTTTGTACAGGGGAGCCTACGAGCAGTACTTC. Its translation: CASSLYRGAYEQYF. V gene TRBV28 combines with J gene TRBJ2-7, with 7 bases aligning to TRBD1. CDR3 length: 14 amino acids. Germline loops: CDR1 MDHEN, CDR2 SYDVKM. V shed 3 bases and J 2 bases; nucleotides not matched to a gene: 4.

The rearrangement uses TRBV19 and TRBJ1-6, with 8 bases aligning to TRBD1. CDR1 and CDR2 from the germline V gene are LNHDA and SQIVND (reference sequence). Germline trimming cut 7 bases from V and 8 bases from J; bases unmatched to any gene: 13. There are 16 residues in the CDR3. The DNA for the CDR3 is TGTGCCAGTAAGCTTTCGACTCCACAGGGGGATTCACCCCTCCACTTT. This encodes CASKLSTPQGDSPLHF. Drawing the rest from reference TRBV19 and TRBJ1-6, the complete variable domain is DGGITQSPKYLFRKEGQNVTLSCEQNLNHDAMYWYRQDPGQGLRLIYYSQIVNDFQKGDIAEGYSVSREKKESFPLTVTSAQKNPTAFYLCASKLSTPQGDSPLHFGNGTRLTVT.

The chain joins TRBV2 to TRBJ2-2; D unresolved. The CDR3 consists of 15 residues. Trimming pared 6 bases from V and 0 bases from J, leaving 11 bases between. The germline CDR1 and CDR2 sequences are SNHLY and FYNNEI. The CDR3 DNA is TGTGCCAGCAGAGGAATGGCAGCGAACACCGGGGAGCTGTTTTTT. Its protein product is CASRGMAANTGELFF.

This chain joins TRBV12-3 or TRBV12-4 and TRBJ2-7; D gene ambiguous. CDR3 length: 12 amino acids. V was clipped by 1 base and J by 4 bases, with 5 bases between them. CDR3 sequence (DNA): TGTGCCAGCAGTTTAGTTTCGTACGAGCAGTACTTC. This codes for CASSLVSYEQYF.

This rearrangement joins TRBV18 to TRBJ2-5, with a possible D match to TRBD2 (6 bases). This CDR3 region has 12 residues. The V and J ends lost 6 bases and 6 bases respectively, with 11 bases between them. Germline V gene sequence: CDR1 KGHSH, CDR2 LQKENI. CDR3 loop: CASSGTWQTQYF. CDR3 bases: TGTGCCAGCTCCGGGACTTGGCAGACCCAGTACTTC. Supplemented by reference TRBV18 and TRBJ2-5, the full variable domain reads NAGVMQNPRHLVRRRGQEARLRCSPMKGHSHVYWYRQLPEEGLKFMVYLQKENIIDESGMPKERFSAEFPKEGPSILRIQQVVRGDSAAYFCASSGTWQTQYFGPGTRLLVL.

The chain employs TRBV6-1 and TRBJ1-6; the match to TRBD1 covers 10 bases. The ends lost 0 bases at V and 7 bases at J; junction bases unmatched: 3. The CDR3 runs to 16 residues. The germline gives CDR1 MNHNS, CDR2 SASEGT. The CDR3 region has the DNA TGTGCCAGCAGTGAAGCTGGGGGACAGGGGAATTCACCCCTCCACTTT. Its protein is CASSEAGGQGNSPLHF.

This clone was picked up a small number of times. V usage is TRBV28 and J usage is TRBJ1-5; D uncertain. The length of the CDR3 is 12 residues. V was shortened by 10 bases and J by 2 bases, with 9 bases between the two germline ends. Germline assignment: CDR1 MDHEN and CDR2 SYDVKM. The CDR3 nucleotides read TGTGCCACCCAGGAAGGCAATCAGCCCCAGCATTTT. Encoded protein: CATQEGNQPQHF. The full variable domain, in which reference TRBV28 and TRBJ1-5 provide the parts outside the CDR3, is DVKVTQSSRYLVKRTGEKVFLECVQDMDHENMFWYRQDPGLGLRLIYFSYDVKMKEKGDIPEGYSVSREKKERFSLILESASTNQTSMYLCATQEGNQPQHFGDGTRLSIL.

The rearrangement joins TRBV30 to TRBJ1-2, with D maybe TRBD1 (5 bases). Trimming shortened V by 5 bases and J by 8 bases, and 15 bases separated the two germline ends. Looked up from germline, CDR1 is GTSNPN and CDR2 is SVGIG (reference sequence). There are 12 residues in the CDR3. CDR3 DNA sequence: TGTGCCTGGGTCCGGGACCTCCGGGGCTACACCTTC. It yields the protein CAWVRDLRGYTF.

In this sample, this clone turned up a few times. The V gene is TRBV5-6, the J gene TRBJ1-3; D uncertain. Trimming took 0 bases from V and 0 from J, leaving 7 bases between them. This CDR3 region has 15 residues. Germline V lookup: CDR1 SGHDT, CDR2 YYEEEE. CDR3 bases: TGTGCCAGCAGCTTGGAACGGACCTCTGGAAACACCATATATTTT. Amino acids: CASSLERTSGNTIYF.

By share, this clone counts as medium-sized (0.01 to 0.1%). This chain connects TRBV28 to TRBJ2-2; D is perhaps TRBD1 (6 bases). CDR1 is MDHEN, CDR2 SYDVKM, per germline. The CDR3 length is 16 residues. The germline V and J ends were trimmed by 6 bases and 6 bases, with 20 bases remaining between them. CDR3 DNA: TGTGCCAGCAGCCACGACCCACCCTCAGGGGCCGGGGAGCTGTTTTTT. It codes for CASSHDPPSGAGELFF.

The chain employs TRBV6-1 and TRBJ1-2, with D hard to call. V was trimmed by 5 bases and J by 3 bases, leaving 19 bases between them. The CDR3 runs 16 residues. The germline gives CDR1 MNHNS, CDR2 SASEGT. The CDR3 nucleotides are TGTGCCAGCAGTACCCTAGGGCCCGCGAGGGACTATGGCTACACCTTC. Amino acid sequence: CASSTLGPARDYGYTF.

The genes are TRBV15 and TRBJ2-7; 9 bases match TRBD1. V was pared by 8 bases and J by 8 bases, with 13 bases of the junction left unmatched. The CDR3 contains 14 residues. Germline V gives CDR1 LNHNV, CDR2 YYDKDF (reference sequence). CDR3 sequence reads: CATGPGQGVLKQYF. The DNA of the CDR3 is TGTGCCACCGGACCGGGACAGGGAGTTTTGAAGCAGTACTTC.

This chain joins TRBV7-2 and TRBJ2-2; 10 bases map to TRBD2. Germline trimming cut 6 bases from V and 5 bases from J; bases unmatched to any gene: 3. CDR1 and CDR2 (germline): SGHTA, FQGNSA. CDR3 size: 14 residues. In nucleotides, the CDR3 is TGTGCCAGCAGGATGACTAGCGGGACCGGGGAGCTGTTTTTT. It translates to CASRMTSGTGELFF.

This clone was observed a handful of times. This chain uses TRBV28 with TRBJ2-7; 12 positions match TRBD2. The CDR3 totals 17 residues. Germline V CDR1 and CDR2: MDHEN, SYDVKM. Germline trimming cut 6 bases from V and 7 bases from J; bases unmatched to any gene: 16. The CDR3 protein is CASRRPGLAGAPGEQYF. The CDR3 DNA is TGTGCCAGCAGACGGCCGGGACTAGCGGGTGCCCCGGGGGAGCAGTACTTC.

The chain uses TRBV5-6 and TRBJ2-3; 9 nucleotides agree with TRBD2. The germline V gene encodes CDR1 SGHDT and CDR2 YYEEEE. The CDR3 sequence is 15 residues long. Trimming at V came to 3 bases and at J to 2 bases, leaving 4 bases not matched to a gene. The CDR3 DNA reads TGTGCCAGCAGCTCAGCGGGGGGTCTCACAGATACGCAGTATTTT. Residues: CASSSAGGLTDTQYF.

The sample holds a few counts of this clone. The rearrangement links TRBV27 to TRBJ2-7; 8 bases are shared with TRBD2. The CDR3 runs 12 residues. CDR1 is MNHEY and CDR2 is SMNVEV in the germline V gene (reference sequence). Trimming took 11 bases from V and 5 from J; bases not matched to a gene: 8. The CDR3 spells CASLGGAHEQYF. CDR3 nucleotides: TGTGCCTCCCTCGGGGGGGCCCACGAGCAGTACTTC.

The chain combines TRBV6-5 with TRBJ2-1; D may correspond to TRBD1 or TRBD2 (6 bases each). Germline CDR1 and CDR2: MNHEY and SVGAGI. V was pared by 0 bases and J by 7 bases, with 13 bases between. The CDR3 sequence is 15 residues long. The CDR3 sequence is CASSYSSGAGNEQFF. CDR3 DNA sequence: TGTGCCAGCAGTTACTCCTCGGGGGCGGGTAATGAGCAGTTCTTC.

This chain uses TRBV6-2 or TRBV6-3 with TRBJ1-1; TRBD1 is a possible D gene (5 bases). Germline V gene lookup returns CDR1 MNHEY and CDR2 SVGEGT. Trimming pared 2 bases from V and 7 bases from J, leaving 20 bases between. The CDR3 spans 16 residues. Written as DNA, the CDR3 is TGTGCCAGCAGTTACCACAGGACCAAGAAAGGTGGTGAAGCTTTCTTT. This encodes CASSYHRTKKGGEAFF.

This clone was counted a few times. This rearrangement joins TRBV6-1 to TRBJ1-6; no clear D. This CDR3 comprises 11 residues. CDR1 MNHNS and CDR2 SASEGT come from the germline V gene. V dropped 1 base and J dropped 11 bases, with 3 bases sitting between them. As DNA, the CDR3 is TGTGCCAGCAGTGAAGGTCCACCCCTCCACTTT. Its translation is CASSEGPPLHF.